This T cell receptor beta chain came from a study of regulatory T cells in long-lasting Graves disease. Turning to the study itself: Newly diagnosed Graves' patients took antithyroid drugs under 3 months.

Library construction for TCR beta used iRepertoire HTBI primers and Arm-PCR of CDR3 regions. Each CDR3 protein is one row after TCRdb ran MiXCR on the multiplex PCR reads. This table holds about 470,000 distinct CDR3 sequences, 14% to 15% found once. Note on this clonotype: Its antigen is undetermined. This is likely an artifact of a read error, given a far larger clone one base away.

Whole-study results and caveats: Because few samples were included, accuracy may have been lower.

CDR1 SEHNR and CDR2 FQNEAQ come from the germline V gene (reference sequence). CDR3 size: 13 residues. V was shortened by 4 bases and J by 3 bases, with 10 bases between the two germline ends. Time point meaning: newly diagnosed GD, antithyroid drugs for less than 3 months. PBMC-extracted RNA yielded the TCR library. These records were also assigned to another study, of T cells in Graves' hyperthyroidism and ophthalmopathy.

This receptor was taken from a woman aged 25 to 45 with Graves disease. The chain couples TRBV7-9 to TRBJ2-7; D possibly uses TRBD1 or TRBD2 (5 bases each). Sequenced material: peripheral blood mononuclear cells (PBMCs), taken at new diagnosis, from a patient treated with antithyroid drugs. CDR3 in amino acids: CASSSGAYYEQYF. The CDR3 bases are TGTGCCAGCAGCTCCGGGGCCTACTACGAGCAGTACTTC. The full variable domain, its missing parts supplied by reference TRBV7-9 and TRBJ2-7, is DTGVSQNPRHKITKRGQNVTFRCDPISEHNRLYWYRQTLGQGPEFLTYFQNEAQLEKSRLLSDRFSAERPKGSFSTLEIQRTEQGDSAMYLCASSSGAYYEQYFGPGTRLTVT.